One and the same sample provided the 32 T cell receptor beta chains below, sequenced in a study of cytomegalovirus exposure and HLA in healthy donors. The PCR made use of 60 Vbeta and 13 Jbeta primers. The protocol was immunoSEQ multiplex PCR, while the TCRdb copy is restricted to in-frame clones and leaves out a portion. In the table there are around 120,000 clones, roughly 82% of which are singletons. The source material was PBMCs. Every receptor here comes from a male donor in good health and CMV-seropositive.

This clone was picked up a small number of times. The chain has TRBV30 and TRBJ2-1; 13 bases map to TRBD2. Trimming took 6 bases from V and 4 from J; bases not matched to a gene: 12. Germline V CDR1 and CDR2: GTSNPN, SVGIG (reference sequence). This CDR3 spans 17 amino acids. The CDR3 DNA is TGTGCCTGCGAGAGAGCTAGGGGACTAGCGGGATACAATGAGCAGTTCTTC. This encodes CACERARGLAGYNEQFF.

The V call is TRBV7-8, the J call TRBJ2-1; 8 bases map to TRBD2. The germline V gene encodes CDR1 SGHVS and CDR2 FQNEAQ. V lost 1 base to trimming and J lost 6 bases; unmatched junction nucleotides: 5. The CDR3 consists of 15 residues. CDR3 sequence: CASSLEGLARNEQFF. In DNA form, the CDR3 reads TGTGCCAGCAGCTTAGAAGGACTAGCTCGCAATGAGCAGTTCTTC.

This clone was seen just once. V usage is TRBV27 and J usage is TRBJ2-3; no clear D. This CDR3 contains 13 residues. The V gene's germline CDR1 is MNHEY and CDR2 SMNVEV (reference sequence). V was trimmed by 5 bases and J by 6 bases, leaving 12 bases between them. The CDR3 DNA follows: TGTGCCAGCAGTCCGAGGAACCTTGATACGCAGTATTTT. Protein product: CASSPRNLDTQYF.

The rearrangement joins TRBV28 to TRBJ2-1, with 8 positions matching TRBD1. Germline V gene sequence: CDR1 MDHEN, CDR2 SYDVKM. This CDR3 is 14 amino acids long. J was trimmed by 9 bases and V by 6 bases; bases with no gene match: 10. CDR3 protein: CASSGLGTGGEQFF. As DNA, the CDR3 is TGTGCCAGCAGCGGCCTGGGGACAGGAGGTGAGCAGTTCTTC.

This CDR3 is CASSYMLSGANVLTF. For the CDR3, the DNA is TGTGCCAGCAGCTATATGTTATCTGGGGCCAACGTCCTGACTTTC. The chain couples TRBV27 to TRBJ2-6; no clear D. The germline V gene has CDR1 MNHEY and CDR2 SMNVEV (reference sequence). CDR3 length: 15 amino acids. V lost 6 bases, J lost 1 base, and 10 bases lay in between.

Details on this clone: A junction boundary mismatches the germline segment, possibly from a read error. This rearrangement joins TRBV10-3 to TRBJ2-4; TRBD2 might be the D (7 bases). The CDR3 has 16 amino acids. Germline values: CDR1 ENHRY, CDR2 SYGVKD. The CDR3 nucleotides are TGTGCCATCAGTGAGTGGGAGGGGGGTTCCAAAAACAGTCAGTACTTC. Its translation is CAISEWEGGSKNSQYF.

This clone was counted once. CDR3 residues: CASSWVGAGTYNEQFF. DNA of the CDR3: TGTGCCAGCAGCTGGGTGGGAGCGGGTACCTACAATGAGCAGTTCTTC. The chain recombines TRBV7-9 with TRBJ2-1; D might be TRBD2 (6 bases). The CDR3 totals 16 residues. Per germline, CDR1 SEHNR and CDR2 FQNEAQ (reference sequence). Deletions cut 4 bases from V and 2 bases from J, with 15 bases between.

This clone was recorded once. The CDR3 region has the DNA TGTGCCAGTAGTATAAGATTCGGGACAACTAATGAAAAACTGTTTTTT. It translates to CASSIRFGTTNEKLFF. The chain links TRBV19 to TRBJ1-4; D is unclear. The CDR3 sequence is 16 residues long. V was cut by 2 bases and J by 0 bases, with 10 bases left in between. Germline loops: CDR1 LNHDA, CDR2 SQIVND (reference sequence).

J is TRBJ1-5 and V is TRBV10-3; the match to TRBD1 covers 9 bases. Trimming cost V 9 bases and J 6 bases; bases outside gene matches: 6. From germline, CDR1 is ENHRY and CDR2 SYGVKD. The CDR3 runs 13 residues. CDR3 in amino acids: CAIGQGPSQPQHF. The CDR3 DNA reads as TGTGCCATTGGACAGGGGCCGAGTCAGCCCCAGCATTTT.

The chain couples TRBV2 to TRBJ2-1, with D unclear. V was trimmed by 1 base and J by 8 bases, leaving 6 bases between them. Germline CDR1 is SNHLY and CDR2 is FYNNEI. This CDR3 is 12 amino acids long. The CDR3 loop reads CASSEGLDEQFF. CDR3 nucleotide sequence: TGTGCCAGCAGTGAAGGACTCGATGAGCAGTTCTTC.

This chain connects TRBV7-3 to TRBJ1-3; a weak D match, TRBD1 (5 bases). The germline gives CDR1 SGHTA, CDR2 FQGTGA. The CDR3 runs 14 residues. V lost 2 bases and J lost 2, with 7 bases in between. The CDR3 loop reads CASSLAGAGNTIYF. DNA of the CDR3: TGTGCCAGCAGCTTAGCGGGGGCTGGAAACACCATATATTTT.

The chain links TRBV5-6 to TRBJ2-3, with D uncertain. The CDR3 contains 15 residues. Trimming stripped 4 bases from V and 2 bases from J, with 14 bases between. The germline V gene encodes CDR1 SGHDT and CDR2 YYEEEE. The CDR3 DNA follows: TGTGCCAGCAGCACCGTAAGAGAAGTCACAGATACGCAGTATTTT. Translating it yields CASSTVREVTDTQYF. Complete variable domain (other parts from reference TRBV5-6 and TRBJ2-3): DAGVTQSPTHLIKTRGQQVTLRCSPKSGHDTVSWYQQALGQGPQFIFQYYEEEERQRGNFPDRFSGHQFPNYSSELNVNALLLGDSALYLCASSTVREVTDTQYFGPGTRLTVL.

The chain joins TRBV29-1 to TRBJ2-1; a possible D gene is TRBD2 (5 bases). This CDR3 region has 14 residues. Germline CDR1 is SQVTM and CDR2 is ANQGSEA. Trimming left V 7 bases short and J 2 bases short, with 15 bases between. The CDR3 is CSAAGGSTYNEQFF. The CDR3 region has the DNA TGCAGCGCCGCCGGCGGGTCGACCTACAATGAGCAGTTCTTC.

The rearrangement links TRBV9 to TRBJ2-1, with 9 bases that match TRBD1. Looked up from germline, CDR1 is SGDLS and CDR2 is YYNGEE. The CDR3 length is 14 residues. J lost 9 bases, V lost 3 bases, and 7 bases had no gene match. CDR3 DNA: TGTGCCAGCAGCGGGGGACAGGGTGGGAGTGAGCAGTTCTTC. This sequence encodes CASSGGQGGSEQFF.

The rearrangement links TRBV19 to TRBJ2-1; possibly TRBD1 for D (5 bases). The CDR3 is 15 amino acids. Trimming took off 3 bases at V and 3 bases at J, with 12 bases between the two ends. Germline-derived CDR1 and CDR2 are LNHDA and SQIVND (reference sequence). For the CDR3, the DNA is TGTGCCAGTAGTATTCCAGGGTCCCTCTACAATGAGCAGTTCTTC. This sequence encodes CASSIPGSLYNEQFF.

The rearrangement links TRBV7-2 to TRBJ2-1; 9 positions agree with TRBD1. CDR1 and CDR2 (germline): SGHTA, FQGNSA. After removal of 5 bases from V and 2 bases from J, the junction contained 7 bases not matched to a gene. The CDR3 extends over 16 amino acids. The CDR3 loop is CASSQQDRGTYNEQFF. The CDR3 region has the DNA TGTGCCAGCAGCCAACAGGACAGGGGAACCTACAATGAGCAGTTCTTC.

This clone appeared a few times. This chain uses TRBV18 with TRBJ1-5, with 8 nucleotides matching TRBD1. Germline trimming cut 6 bases from V and 4 bases from J; bases unmatched to any gene: 11. CDR1 and CDR2 from the germline V gene are KGHSH and LQKENI. The CDR3 sequence is 16 residues long. The CDR3 reads CASSLSTGGVNQPQHF. The DNA of the CDR3 is TGTGCCAGCTCTCTAAGCACAGGGGGTGTGAATCAGCCCCAGCATTTT.

In the case of this clone: The same CDR3 also results from other DNA sequences found in this sample. The V gene is TRBV6-1, the J gene TRBJ1-5, with a weak D call TRBD1 (5 bases). Looked up from germline, CDR1 is MNHNS and CDR2 is SASEGT. This CDR3 has 13 amino acids. Trimming took off 6 bases at V and 3 bases at J, with 9 bases between the two ends. As DNA, the CDR3 is TGTGCCAGCAGACAGGTTAACAATCAGCCCCAGCATTTT. It yields the protein CASRQVNNQPQHF.

The genes are TRBV19 and TRBJ2-3, with a possible D match to TRBD2 (8 bases). Trimming pared 7 bases from V and 1 base from J, leaving 18 bases between. This CDR3 has 16 residues. CDR1 is LNHDA, CDR2 SQIVND, per germline (reference sequence). CDR3 protein: CASTIGTAGGTDTQYF. The CDR3 DNA reads TGTGCCAGTACCATCGGGACAGCGGGGGGCACAGATACGCAGTATTTT.

V is TRBV27 and J is TRBJ2-1, with D tentatively TRBD2 (6 bases). With 4 bases removed from V and 0 bases from J, the gap between germline ends came to 16 bases. Per germline, CDR1 MNHEY and CDR2 SMNVEV (reference sequence). This CDR3 contains 17 residues. CDR3 nucleotides: TGTGCCAGCAGTTGGTTCGCGGGATTGAGCTCCTACAATGAGCAGTTCTTC. Residues: CASSWFAGLSSYNEQFF.

The chain uses TRBV10-3 and TRBJ2-1; 10 positions agree with TRBD2. CDR1 and CDR2 from the germline V gene are ENHRY and SYGVKD. CDR3 length: 18 residues. The junction had 11 bases not matched to a gene; V was cut back by 2 bases and J by 4 bases. DNA for the CDR3: TGTGCCATCAGTGAGGGCCTGGCTAGCGGGAGAGCTTACAATGAGCAGTTCTTC. Protein sequence: CAISEGLASGRAYNEQFF.

The rearrangement joins TRBV14 to TRBJ1-4, with D unresolved. Trimming cost V 1 base and J 5 bases, with 8 bases left between them. This CDR3 has 14 residues. The germline CDR1 and CDR2 sequences are SGHDN and FVKESK. CDR3 loop: CASSQAWANEKLFF. CDR3 bases: TGTGCCAGCAGCCAAGCCTGGGCCAATGAAAAACTGTTTTTT.

The gene calls are TRBV18 and TRBJ2-4; TRBD2 matches at 7 bases. The CDR3 spans 16 residues. CDR1 KGHSH and CDR2 LQKENI come from the germline V gene. The ends lost 4 bases at V and 6 bases at J; junction bases unmatched: 12. The CDR3 coding sequence is TGTGCCAGCTCACGGGCTGGGGGGGGAGTCGGAAACATTCAGTACTTC. Encoded protein: CASSRAGGGVGNIQYF.

The V and J genes are TRBV4-2 and TRBJ2-7, with D maybe TRBD1 (6 bases). The CDR3 runs to 14 residues. Trimming stripped 3 bases from V and 3 bases from J, with 12 bases between. Germline V CDR1 and CDR2: LGHNA, YNFKEQ. This chain's CDR3 is CASSQSDSFYEQYF. Here the CDR3 DNA reads TGTGCCAGCAGCCAGTCGGACAGTTTCTACGAGCAGTACTTC.

The count of this clone is one. This chain uses TRBV25-1 with TRBJ2-3, with TRBD2 matching over 9 bases. From germline, CDR1 is MGHDK and CDR2 SYGVNS. V was clipped by 5 bases and J by 6 bases; unmatched bases: 6. The CDR3 loop spans 14 amino acids. The CDR3 protein is CASSLGLAGDTQYF. DNA of the CDR3: TGTGCCAGCAGTCTGGGACTAGCAGGCGATACGCAGTATTTT.

V is TRBV9 and J is TRBJ2-7; TRBD1 matches at 7 bases. The ends lost 5 bases at V and 4 bases at J; junction bases unmatched: 9. There are 14 residues in the CDR3. Germline V lookup: CDR1 SGDLS, CDR2 YYNGEE. The CDR3 loop reads CASSMTGKEYEQYF. The CDR3 bases are TGTGCCAGCAGTATGACAGGGAAAGAGTACGAGCAGTACTTC.

CDR3 DNA: TGTGCCAGCAGGTTTACCGGGACAAATTACGAGCAGTACTTC. As protein: CASRFTGTNYEQYF. The chain carries TRBV28 and TRBJ2-7, with D perhaps matching TRBD1 (6 bases). Trimming removed 6 bases from V and 4 bases from J, with 16 bases in between. This CDR3 region has 14 residues. Germline V gene lookup returns CDR1 MDHEN and CDR2 SYDVKM. The whole variable domain, remainder taken from reference TRBV28 and TRBJ2-7, is DVKVTQSSRYLVKRTGEKVFLECVQDMDHENMFWYRQDPGLGLRLIYFSYDVKMKEKGDIPEGYSVSREKKERFSLILESASTNQTSMYLCASRFTGTNYEQYFGPGTRLTVT.

This chain joins TRBV7-2 and TRBJ2-6, with TRBD2 as a possible D gene (5 bases). Germline V gene data show CDR1 as SGHTA and CDR2 as FQGNSA. The ends were cut back, 1 base at V and 0 bases at J, with 7 bases in the middle. The CDR3 is 16 residues long. The CDR3 nucleotides are TGTGCCAGCAGCTTAGAAGGACTCTCTGGGGCCAACGTCCTGACTTTC. Protein: CASSLEGLSGANVLTF.

The chain joins TRBV28 to TRBJ2-5; D possibly corresponds to TRBD1 (6 bases). This CDR3 spans 14 amino acids. Trimming shortened V by 6 bases and J by 0 bases, and 11 bases separated the two germline ends. Per the germline V gene, CDR1 is MDHEN and CDR2 is SYDVKM. DNA for the CDR3: TGTGCCAGCAGCCGACAGGACTACCAAGAGACCCAGTACTTC. Translating gives CASSRQDYQETQYF.

The chain carries TRBV6-6 and TRBJ1-1; tentative D call: TRBD1 (6 bases). Germline V lookup: CDR1 MNHNY, CDR2 SVGAGI (reference sequence). The germline V and J ends were trimmed by 2 bases and 1 base, with 8 bases remaining between them. This CDR3 contains 14 residues. The CDR3 nucleotides are TGTGCCAGCAGTTACGCGGGGGCGAACACTGAAGCTTTCTTT. Encoded protein: CASSYAGANTEAFF.

The chain has TRBV5-8 and TRBJ2-7, with 7 bases identical to TRBD2. The junction had 13 bases not matched to a gene; V was cut back by 9 bases and J by 4 bases. This CDR3 has 14 amino acids. In germline, CDR1 is SGHTS, CDR2 YDEGEE. The CDR3 loop reads CATSAPSGKYEQYF. CDR3 sequence (DNA): TGTGCCACCTCTGCCCCAAGCGGGAAGTACGAGCAGTACTTC.

V usage is TRBV5-5 and J usage is TRBJ1-5; 11 positions agree with TRBD1. The CDR3 is 15 residues long. The germline V gene encodes CDR1 SGHKS and CDR2 YYEKEE (reference sequence). J gave up 8 bases and V 2 bases, and 6 bases lay outside the gene matches. The CDR3 DNA follows: TGTGCCAGCAGCTTTACCCCGGGACAGGGGGAGCCCCAGCATTTT. Amino acid sequence: CASSFTPGQGEPQHF.